A single TCR beta chain is shown here with its context. The germline CDR1 and CDR2 sequences are MGHDK and SYGVNS. V was pared by 3 bases and J by 0 bases, with 10 bases between. The CDR3 consists of 15 residues. The data were taken from a study of T cell responses to AZD1222 COVID-19 vaccine. Some clones are missing from TCRdb's copy, which holds only in-frame ones; the method was immunoSEQ multiplex PCR. The table has some 150,000 clones, about nine tenths seen once; the top ten hold approximately 3%. Specimen: peripheral blood, collected on day 0 of MenACWY control vaccination. This sequence was found in an adult in good health. The V call is TRBV25-1, the J call TRBJ2-3, with no clear D. DNA for the CDR3: TGTGCCAGCAGTGAGAGCCAGCTTAGCACAGATACGCAGTATTTT. It codes for CASSESQLSTDTQYF.